This entry features one TCR beta chain sequence. Its specificity is unknown. In the study's own analysis: The authors used CDR3 differences across clinicopathological groups to build a distant-metastasis classifier for papillary thyroid cancer. TCRdb reprocessed the PCR reads via MiXCR. V and J calls and clone size were set by TCRdb, not the authors. The top ten clones hold 20% to 25% of a sample with 15,000 to 20,000 clones, 22% of them seen once. Thyroid surgery was performed in patients who had received no treatment beforehand. The data derive from a study of metastatic and nonmetastatic thyroid tumors. Study context: Repertoire comparison spanned blood and tumor or nodule tissue of malignant and benign thyroid patients. Findings and caveats of the study: Within blood and tumor, benign nodules reportedly had significantly lower TCR beta diversity than malignant thyroid tumors did.

Germline trimming cut 3 bases from V and 1 base from J; bases unmatched to any gene: 2. Germline V gene data show CDR1 as SGHTA and CDR2 as FQGNSA. The CDR3 runs 14 residues. This clonotype was sampled from a female donor with papillary thyroid cancer or a benign thyroid nodule (not recorded which). Some clones in this sample may be carry-over from other donors' samples. The chain links TRBV7-2 to TRBJ2-5; 7 bases align to TRBD1. Material for sequencing was adjacent normal tissue. CDR3 region: CASSLTGSQETQYF. CDR3 in DNA: TGTGCCAGCAGCTTGACAGGGAGCCAAGAGACCCAGTACTTC. The complete variable domain, with remaining parts taken from reference TRBV7-2 and TRBJ2-5, reads GAGVSQSPSNKVTEKGKDVELRCDPISGHTALYWYRQSLGQGLEFLIYFQGNSAPDKSGLPSDRFSAERTGGSVSTLTIQRTQQEDSAVYLCASSLTGSQETQYFGPGTRLLVL.